These 11 T cell receptor delta chains were all obtained from the same sample, sequenced in a study of delta chain sequences of gamma delta T cells. TCRdb re-identified clones in the 5' RACE reads via CATT. The data show 2,000 to 3,000 delta-chain clones, about 5.5% seen once. The sample comprised either unsorted cells or a sorted T cell fraction (not recorded which). These receptors were taken from a human donor in good health.

A remark on this clone: The amino acid sequence in TCRdb belongs to a much larger clone and departs from this DNA's translation at residue 3, likely a sequencing read error; the sequence shown is translated from the DNA. V usage is TRDV2 and J usage is TRDJ1, with 7 bases matching TRDD3. From germline, CDR1 is GEAIGNYY and CDR2 EKD. J gave up 0 bases and V 8 bases, and 11 bases lay outside the gene matches. This CDR3 contains 15 residues. The CDR3 DNA is TGTGCCTCTGTCTCCATGGGGGAGGACACCGATAAACTCATCTTT. Protein sequence: CASVSMGEDTDKLIF.

This clone came up a few times. The protein held in TCRdb is that of a much larger clone and does not match this DNA's translation at residue 9, likely because of a read error; the protein shown is translated from the DNA. The V and J genes are TRDV2 and TRDJ1; 9 bases fit TRDD3. CDR1 is GEAIGNYY and CDR2 is EKD in the germline V gene. CDR3 length: 19 amino acids. V lost 1 base, J lost 1 base, and 15 bases stayed unmatched. CDR3 loop: CACDTLTSRGYGGTDKLIF. The CDR3 region has the DNA TGTGCCTGTGACACGCTCACTTCTAGGGGATACGGGGGCACCGATAAACTCATCTTT.

The chain is built from TRDV2 and TRDJ1, with D possibly TRDD3 on 6 matching bases. Trimming left V 1 base short and J 0 bases short, with 17 bases between. Looked up from germline, CDR1 is GEAIGNYY and CDR2 is EKD. This CDR3 comprises 17 residues. The CDR3 DNA sequence: TGTGCCTGTGACACGCTGGGGACCGAGCCGTACACCGATAAACTCATCTTT. The encoded protein is CACDTLGTEPYTDKLIF.

This clone was picked up many times. This chain uses TRDV2 with TRDJ3; 11 bases match TRDD3. This CDR3 is built from 22 residues. Germline V CDR1 and CDR2: GEAIGNYY, EKD. With 0 bases clipped from V and 0 bases from J, the junction kept 12 bases outside the gene matches. The CDR3 here is CACDTVGGGYANTSWDTRQMFF. CDR3 bases: TGTGCCTGTGACACCGTAGGTGGGGGATACGCTAATACCTCCTGGGACACCCGACAGATGTTTTTC.

This clone was seen a handful of times. The J gene was reported as TRDJ3; the V gene went uncalled; the tabulated D call, TRDD3, remains unverified against the DNA. CDR3 length: 10 residues. The chain's CDR3 is CATVLGHPFF. The CDR3, as DNA: TGTGCTACTGTCTTGGGGCATCCGTTTTTC.

This clone was seen more than once but under ten times. This chain connects TRDV1 to TRDJ1; possibly TRDD3 for D (5 bases). In germline, CDR1 is TSWWSYY, CDR2 QGS. This CDR3 region has 15 residues. The V and J ends lost 2 bases and 5 bases respectively, with 15 bases between them. CDR3 coding DNA: TGTGCTCTTGGGGAATGGTCCAGTTTGGGGGATAAACTCATCTTT. The encoded protein is CALGEWSSLGDKLIF.

This clone is classed as medium-sized. The V gene lacks a call, and TRDJ1 is the J gene; the D call of TRDD3 is as the table states it, not checked on the DNA. The CDR3 runs 23 residues. In nucleotides, the CDR3 is TGTGCTTCTATCCTCTCTTGGGGGCTACGGGCCCAGTACTGGGCTCCACGTGCCCATGAACTCATCTTT. It specifies CASILSWGLRAQYWAPRAHELIF.

This chain connects TRDV1 to TRDJ1; TRDD3 matches 10 bases. Germline CDR1 reads TSWWSYY; CDR2 reads QGS. Trimming took 4 bases from V and 0 from J; bases not matched to a gene: 11. The CDR3 totals 18 residues. The DNA for the CDR3 is TGTGCTCTTGGGGCTACGGGGGATACGCGGAGGTACACCGATAAACTCATCTTT. Its protein product is CALGATGDTRRYTDKLIF.

In its sample, this clone was seen many times. The V and J genes are TRDV2 and TRDJ1; 10 nucleotides align to TRDD3. The V segment lost 0 bases and the J segment 0 bases; nucleotides outside the gene matches: 12. Germline-derived CDR1 and CDR2 are GEAIGNYY and EKD. This CDR3 region has 19 residues. CDR3 amino acids: CACDTLNGGDTKYTDKLIF. The CDR3 DNA reads TGTGCCTGTGACACCTTAAATGGGGGGGATACGAAGTACACCGATAAACTCATCTTT.

As concerns this clone: TCRdb attributes to this sequence the protein of a much larger clone, which differs from the DNA translation at residue 13; a read error is likely, and the protein displayed is translated from the DNA. The chain has TRDV2 and TRDJ1, with 8 bases aligning to TRDD3. Trimming at V came to 0 bases and at J to 3 bases, leaving 17 bases not matched to a gene. Germline lookup yields CDR1 GEAIGNYY and CDR2 EKD. This CDR3 has 19 residues. The CDR3 reads CACDTLLTGGNEEADKLIF. Here the CDR3 DNA reads TGTGCCTGTGACACCCTCCTTACTGGGGGCAATGAGGAAGCCGATAAACTCATCTTT.

This clone is termed medium-sized. J gene TRDJ1 was identified, but the V gene was not called; the table names TRDD3, a call not compared with the DNA. The CDR3 runs to 20 residues. CDR3 amino acids: CSALGVFYLLRGSGGDKLIF. In DNA form, the CDR3 reads TGTTCTGCTCTTGGGGTTTTCTACCTTCTTAGGGGGAGTGGGGGCGATAAACTCATCTTT.